The 18 T cell receptor beta chains below come from one sample, sequenced in a study of blood T cells in healthy people across ages. Using a J-beta primer mix together with a sample-barcoded 5' primer, a second PCR was run for about 6 to 11 cycles. Using its own MiXCR run on the 5' RACE reads, TCRdb lists one record per CDR3 protein. The sample lists some 1.5 million distinct CDR3 sequences; about 28% were seen once. Sequenced input: blood. All receptors derive from a woman aged 30 to 39 in good health.

The CDR3 DNA follows: TGTGCCAGCAGCCAAGGAGGGACCCGCGGCTCCTATAATTCACCCCTCCACTTT. This translates into CASSQGGTRGSYNSPLHF. J is TRBJ1-6 and V is TRBV3-1, with a possible D match to TRBD1 (5 bases). Trimming shortened V by 1 base and J by 0 bases, and 13 bases separated the two germline ends. In germline, CDR1 is LGHDT, CDR2 YNNKEL (reference sequence). This CDR3 region has 18 residues.

On this clonotype: A much larger clonotype is one base distant, so this may be a read error. The CDR3 end shows no conserved phenylalanine or tryptophan, and so a read error is likely. The chain combines TRBV7-2 with TRBJ1-6; 7 bases are a match to TRBD1. Germline CDR1 is SGHTA and CDR2 is FQGNSA. This CDR3 has 15 amino acids. The V segment lost 8 bases and the J segment 6 bases; nucleotides outside the gene matches: 10. CDR3 sequence: CASSRRGRGNSPLHL. The CDR3 coding sequence is TGTGCCAGCTCACGTAGGGGGCGCGGTAATTCACCCCTCCACTTA.

The rearrangement uses TRBV6-5 and TRBJ2-5; D is perhaps TRBD2 (7 bases). Trimming took off 8 bases at V and 1 base at J, with 11 bases between the two ends. In germline, CDR1 is MNHEY, CDR2 SVGAGI. The CDR3 loop spans 13 amino acids. The CDR3 protein is CASGQRGQETQYF. CDR3 sequence (DNA): TGTGCCAGCGGACAGCGGGGCCAAGAGACCCAGTACTTC.

The rearrangement joins TRBV7-8 to TRBJ2-4; TRBD2 agrees at 9 bases. The V gene's germline CDR1 is SGHVS and CDR2 FQNEAQ. The junction had 18 bases not matched to a gene; V was cut back by 8 bases and J by 7 bases. The CDR3 extends over 17 amino acids. The CDR3 DNA is TGTGCCAGCGGCCCGTATGGAGCGGGAGGCCCGGTGAACATTCAGTACTTC. It yields the protein CASGPYGAGGPVNIQYF.

As to this clonotype: A read error may be the cause here, since a much bigger clone is one base away. The rearrangement joins TRBV5-5 to TRBJ1-2, with TRBD1 matching 10 bases. CDR1 SGHKS and CDR2 YYEKEE come from the germline V gene (reference sequence). The length of the CDR3 is 16 residues. As DNA, the CDR3 is TGTGCCGGCAGCCCACAGGCCGGGACAGGGGCCGGCGGCTACACCTTC. Translating gives CAGSPQAGTGAGGYTF. The full variable domain, rest sourced from reference TRBV5-5 and TRBJ1-2, is DAGVTQSPTHLIKTRGQQVTLRCSPISGHKSVSWYQQVLGQGPQFIFQYYEKEERGRGNFPDRFSARQFPNYSSELNVNALLLGDSALYLCAGSPQAGTGAGGYTFGSGTRLTVV.

The chain combines TRBV5-6 with TRBJ1-1; the D is unclear. CDR3 size: 15 residues. Germline lookup yields CDR1 SGHDT and CDR2 YYEEEE. V shed 1 base and J shed 10 bases, with 20 bases lying between them. CDR3 nucleotides: TGTGCCAGCAGCTTGAGGGCGGGAGGGTCCCCGCCAGCTTTCTTT. Translated, it gives CASSLRAGGSPPAFF.

This clonotype turned up a few times. The V call is TRBV2, the J call TRBJ1-4; 9 nucleotides line up with TRBD1. The CDR3 spans 15 residues. V was clipped by 6 bases and J by 7 bases; unmatched bases: 9. From germline, CDR1 is SNHLY and CDR2 FYNNEI. For the CDR3, the DNA is TGTGCCAGCAGCTTCGGGGGGACAGGGACTGAAAAACTGTTTTTT. As protein: CASSFGGTGTEKLFF.

As regards this clonotype: One base away lies a much larger clone, so this may be a sequencing read error. V usage is TRBV7-8 and J usage is TRBJ2-1; D unresolved. Germline V CDR1 and CDR2: SGHVS, FQNEAQ. Trimming pared 5 bases from V and 10 bases from J, leaving 12 bases between. This CDR3 has 12 residues. The CDR3 nucleotides read TGTGCCAGCAGCACTCACTCCTACGAGCAGTTCTTC. Encoded protein: CASSTHSYEQFF.

The gene calls are TRBV6-6 and TRBJ1-2, with a weak D call TRBD1 (6 bases). This CDR3 has 14 amino acids. Germline V gives CDR1 MNHNY, CDR2 SVGAGI (reference sequence). Trimming removed 2 bases at V and 3 bases at J, with 10 bases between. CDR3 bases: TGTGCCAGCAGTTACGGGGCAGGGGACTATGGCTACACCTTC. Encoded protein: CASSYGAGDYGYTF.

This clonotype turned up a few times. This rearrangement joins TRBV5-5 to TRBJ2-7; 7 nucleotides line up with TRBD2. Germline CDR1 SGHKS, CDR2 YYEKEE (reference sequence). The CDR3 consists of 15 residues. Trimming took 2 bases from V and 6 from J; bases not matched to a gene: 11. The CDR3 coding sequence is TGTGCCAGCAGCTTATACGGACTAGATGAAAGCGAGCAGTACTTC. Its translation is CASSLYGLDESEQYF.

Of note for this clonotype: A clone one base away is much larger, so this may be a read error. The V call is TRBV6-5, the J call TRBJ2-1; the D call may be TRBD1 or TRBD2 (5 bases each). CDR3 length: 15 residues. Germline-derived CDR1 and CDR2 are MNHEY and SVGAGI. With 0 bases removed from V and 10 bases from J, the gap between germline ends came to 16 bases. The CDR3 DNA is TGTGCCAGCAGTTACTCAGGGGACCCCGCCTACGAGCAGTTCTTC. It yields the protein CASSYSGDPAYEQFF.

The chain has TRBV5-1 and TRBJ2-5; 11 nucleotides align to TRBD1. Germline loops: CDR1 SGHRS, CDR2 YFSETQ. The junction had 7 bases not matched to a gene; V was cut back by 1 base and J by 5 bases. The CDR3 consists of 16 residues. CDR3 nucleotide sequence: TGCGCCAGCAGCTTGTACGGACAGGGGGCAATGGAGACCCAGTACTTC. Translated, it gives CASSLYGQGAMETQYF.

The rearrangement links TRBV12-3 or TRBV12-4 to TRBJ2-5; TRBD1 matches 9 bases. The DNA end is more similar to TRBJ2-7, so the J call may be wrong. There are 14 residues in the CDR3. CDR3 sequence (DNA): TGTGCCAGCACCCGGAACAGGGGGCTTCACGAGCAGTACTTC. Translated: CASTRNRGLHEQYF.

This clonotype was picked up a small number of times. The chain has TRBV9 and TRBJ2-3, with 8 bases aligning to TRBD2. The CDR3 runs 15 residues. In germline, CDR1 is SGDLS, CDR2 YYNGEE. The trim removed 0 bases at V and 3 bases at J, leaving 3 bases unmatched. For the CDR3, the DNA is TGTGCCAGCAGCGTAGGAGCGGGGGCGACAGATACGCAGTATTTT. It codes for CASSVGAGATDTQYF.

This clonotype has a count of ten or more. This chain links TRBV10-3 with TRBJ2-1; 8 positions agree with TRBD2. Trimming cost V 2 bases and J 8 bases; bases outside gene matches: 2. The germline gives CDR1 ENHRY, CDR2 SYGVKD. This CDR3 has 13 amino acids. For the CDR3, the DNA is TGTGCCATCAGTGAGAACGGGGGGGATGAGCAGTTCTTC. Translated: CAISENGGDEQFF.

The rearrangement links TRBV7-9 to TRBJ1-2, with D unclear. This CDR3 has 13 amino acids. V gave up 0 bases and J gave up 4 bases, with 6 bases separating them. The germline gives CDR1 SEHNR, CDR2 FQNEAQ (reference sequence). CDR3 amino acids: CASSLAFSYGYTF. The CDR3 DNA sequence: TGTGCCAGCAGCTTAGCCTTCAGCTATGGCTACACCTTC.

Points on this clonotype: A much larger clone lies a single base off, so this may be a read error. This sequence joins TRBV12-3 or TRBV12-4 and TRBJ2-4; TRBD2 aligns across 8 bases. There are 12 residues in the CDR3. The CDR3 loop reads CASGLAKSIQYF. CDR3 DNA: TGTGCCAGCGGACTAGCCAAAAGCATTCAGTACTTC.

This clonotype appeared a few times. The genes are TRBV5-1 and TRBJ2-3; no firm D call. Trimming stripped 0 bases from V and 4 bases from J, with 15 bases between. This CDR3 spans 16 amino acids. Germline V lookup: CDR1 SGHRS, CDR2 YFSETQ. The CDR3 DNA follows: TGCGCCAGCAGCTTGGCGTCGACCCCCACATCAGATACGCAGTATTTT. The encoded protein is CASSLASTPTSDTQYF. Looking up the rest from reference TRBV5-1 and TRBJ2-3 gives the full variable domain: KAGVTQTPRYLIKTRGQQVTLSCSPISGHRSVSWYQQTPGQGLQFLFEYFSETQRNKGNFPGRFSGRQFSNSRSEMNVSTLELGDSALYLCASSLASTPTSDTQYFGPGTRLTVL.